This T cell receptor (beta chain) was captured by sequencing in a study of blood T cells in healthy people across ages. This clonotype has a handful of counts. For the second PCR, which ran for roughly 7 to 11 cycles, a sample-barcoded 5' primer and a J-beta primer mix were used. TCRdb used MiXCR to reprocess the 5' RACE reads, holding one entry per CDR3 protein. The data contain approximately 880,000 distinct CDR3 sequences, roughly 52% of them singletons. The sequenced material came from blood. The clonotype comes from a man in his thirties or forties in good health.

In DNA form, the CDR3 reads TGTGCCACCAGTGAAACTGGGACAGGGGGCACCAAAAACTATGGCTACACCTTC. Amino acid sequence: CATSETGTGGTKNYGYTF. The chain employs TRBV24-1 and TRBJ1-2; 12 bases are shared with TRBD1. Germline CDR1 KGHDR, CDR2 SFDVKD. Germline trimming cut 4 bases from V and 2 bases from J; bases unmatched to any gene: 10. The CDR3 runs 18 residues.